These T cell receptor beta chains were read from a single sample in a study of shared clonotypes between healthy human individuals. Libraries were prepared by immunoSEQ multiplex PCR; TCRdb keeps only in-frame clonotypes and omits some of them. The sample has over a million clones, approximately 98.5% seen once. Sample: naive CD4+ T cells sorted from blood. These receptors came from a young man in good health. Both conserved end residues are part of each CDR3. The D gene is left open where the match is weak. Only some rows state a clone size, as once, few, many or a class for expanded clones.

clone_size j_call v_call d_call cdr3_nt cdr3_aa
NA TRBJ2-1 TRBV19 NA TGTGCCAGTAGTATACGATTGTCGAGGGAGTTCTACAATGAGCAGTTCTTC CASSIRLSREFYNEQFF
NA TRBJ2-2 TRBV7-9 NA TGTGCCAGCAGCCCCCTGGGACCCACTCAGGCCGGGGAGCTGTTTTTT CASSPLGPTQAGELFF
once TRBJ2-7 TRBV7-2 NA TGTGCCAGCGGCCTGTGGCCCTACGAGCAGTACTTC CASGLWPYEQYF
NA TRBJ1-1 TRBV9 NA TGTGCCAGCAGCGAAACAAGAGAGACTGAAGCTTTCTTT CASSETRETEAFF
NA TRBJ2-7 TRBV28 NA TGTGCCAGCAGTTTATTAAGAGAGCAGTACTTC CASSLLREQYF
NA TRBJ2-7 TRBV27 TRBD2 TGTGCCAGCAGAAAAGGGACTAGCGGGATCGTGCACGAGCAGTACTTC CASRKGTSGIVHEQYF
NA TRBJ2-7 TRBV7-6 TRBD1 TGTGCCAGCAGCTTAGACCTGACAGGGGGGTACGAGCAGTACTTC CASSLDLTGGYEQYF
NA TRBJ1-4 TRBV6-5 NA TGTGCCAGCAGTTACTCGACACCCGCAACTAATGAAAAACTGTTTTTT CASSYSTPATNEKLFF
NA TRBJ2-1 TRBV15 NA TGTGCCACCAGCAGAGCCTTTAATGAGCAGTTCTTC CATSRAFNEQFF
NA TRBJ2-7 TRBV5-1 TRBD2 TGCGCCAGCAGCACCGGACTAGCGGGAGGGGGCCTCGAGCAGTACTTC CASSTGLAGGGLEQYF
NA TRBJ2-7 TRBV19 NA TGTGCCAGTAGTCTCTACAGCTCCTACGAGCAGTACTTC CASSLYSSYEQYF
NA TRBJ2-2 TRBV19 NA TGTGCCAGTAGTATTATCGGGAGCACCGGGGAGCTGTTTTTT CASSIIGSTGELFF
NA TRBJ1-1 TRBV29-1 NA TGCAGCGTTGTGGGTCCGATGAACACTGAAGCTTTCTTT CSVVGPMNTEAFF
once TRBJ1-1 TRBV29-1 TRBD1 TGCAGCGTTGGGACAGGGGGCAGAGCTTTCTTT CSVGTGGRAFF
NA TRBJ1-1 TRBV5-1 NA TGCGCCAGCAGCTTGGCCGAGACGTTGAACACTGAAGCTTTCTTT CASSLAETLNTEAFF
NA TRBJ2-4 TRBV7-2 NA TGTGCCAGCAGCCTAAGTCGGGGAGCAAAAAACATTCAGTACTTC CASSLSRGAKNIQYF
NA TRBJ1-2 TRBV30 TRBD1 TGTGCCTGGAGCGGGGACAGGGGAAATGGCTACACCTTC CAWSGDRGNGYTF
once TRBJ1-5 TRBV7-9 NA TGTGCCAGCAGCTTATATACAGGGTCGAACAATCAGCCCCAGCATTTT CASSLYTGSNNQPQHF
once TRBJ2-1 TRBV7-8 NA TGTGCCAGCAGCGATACTACGGGGTCCTACAATGAGCAGTTCTTC CASSDTTGSYNEQFF
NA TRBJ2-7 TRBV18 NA TGTGCCAGCTCACCCCCGGGAGTTGGGGAGCAGTACTTC CASSPPGVGEQYF
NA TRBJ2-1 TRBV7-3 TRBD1 TGTGCCAGCAGTCCTACAGGGGGCCGCTTGTATGAGCAGTTCTTC CASSPTGGRLYEQFF
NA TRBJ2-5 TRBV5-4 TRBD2 TGTGCCAGCAGCTTGGGGGTTTCTAGCGGGATTGAGACCCAGTACTTC CASSLGVSSGIETQYF
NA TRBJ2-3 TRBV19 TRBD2 TGTGCCAGTGGCACTAGCGGGGCTAGCACAGATACGCAGTATTTT CASGTSGASTDTQYF
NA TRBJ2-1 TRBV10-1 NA TGCGCCAGCAGTGAAGGTCGTTACAATGAGCAGTTCTTC CASSEGRYNEQFF
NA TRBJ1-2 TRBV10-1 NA TGCGCCAGCAGTGCCCGGGGAAACTATGGCTACACCTTC CASSARGNYGYTF
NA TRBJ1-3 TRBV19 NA TGTGCCAGTAGTAGTCGGGGCCCTCCTCTCGATGGAAACACCATATATTTT CASSSRGPPLDGNTIYF
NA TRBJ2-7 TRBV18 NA TGTGCCAGCTCACCATTCCGGGATGGCGAGCAGTACTTC CASSPFRDGEQYF
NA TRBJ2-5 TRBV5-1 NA TGCGCCAGCAGCCTCGCCGGGACGGGTGAGACCCAGTACTTC CASSLAGTGETQYF